Shown below are 21 T cell receptor beta chains from a single sample sequenced in a study of Tregs in tolerant kidney transplant recipients. The method was immunoSEQ multiplex PCR; TCRdb's version includes in-frame clones alone and lacks a portion of them. The table shows about 17,000 clones, with 82% occurring only once. The sample consisted of Tregs from blood. The receptor set was obtained from a human donor in good health.

This chain joins TRBV5-4 and TRBJ1-1, with D possibly being TRBD1 (6 bases). CDR1 SGHNT and CDR2 YYREEE come from the germline V gene (reference sequence). Trimming cost V 1 base and J 4 bases, with 11 bases left between them. CDR3 length: 14 residues. The CDR3 sequence: CASSLTGRITEAFF. CDR3 DNA sequence: TGTGCCAGCAGCTTGACAGGGAGGATCACTGAAGCTTTCTTT.

This clone showed up just once. This chain connects TRBV5-7 to TRBJ2-6, with unresolved D. TRBV5-7 is classed as an ORF, of uncertain function. This CDR3 spans 16 amino acids. The V gene lost 7 bases and the J gene lost 5 bases, with 19 bases spanning the gap. CDR3 nucleotide sequence: TGTGCCAGCGCTATCTGCGTACAAAGTCGGGCCAACGTCCTGACTTTC. Protein: CASAICVQSRANVLTF.

V usage is TRBV18 and J usage is TRBJ1-4; 7 bases are shared with TRBD1. Trimming cost V 3 bases and J 5 bases; bases outside gene matches: 3. The length of the CDR3 is 14 residues. Looked up from germline, CDR1 is KGHSH and CDR2 is LQKENI. As DNA, the CDR3 is TGTGCCAGCTCACCGGGACAGCTAAATGAAAAACTGTTTTTT. It yields the protein CASSPGQLNEKLFF.

This clone was seen once. The rearrangement joins TRBV7-2 to TRBJ2-5, with TRBD1 matching over 9 bases. Germline trimming cut 3 bases from V and 5 bases from J; bases unmatched to any gene: 4. The V gene's germline CDR1 is SGHTA and CDR2 FQGNSA. This CDR3 contains 14 residues. Here the CDR3 DNA reads TGTGCCAGCAGCTTTCTGACAGGGGGGGAGACCCAGTACTTC. It codes for CASSFLTGGETQYF.

J is TRBJ1-1 and V is TRBV5-1; D is possibly TRBD1 (6 bases). The CDR3 has 15 amino acids. Trimming took off 2 bases at V and 2 bases at J, with 13 bases between the two ends. Per the germline V gene, CDR1 is SGHRS and CDR2 is YFSETQ. CDR3 sequence: CASSFSPGDNTEAFF. The CDR3 coding sequence is TGCGCCAGCAGCTTTTCGCCAGGGGATAACACTGAAGCTTTCTTT.

The chain recombines TRBV25-1 with TRBJ1-2, with TRBD1 as a possible D gene (5 bases). Deletions cut 4 bases from V and 4 bases from J, with 10 bases between. The germline V gene has CDR1 MGHDK and CDR2 SYGVNS. The CDR3 consists of 13 residues. CDR3 loop: CASSAGPSYGYTF. CDR3 bases: TGTGCCAGCAGTGCGGGACCGAGCTATGGCTACACCTTC.

This clone was seen a single time. This chain links TRBV2 with TRBJ1-2, with D maybe TRBD1 (5 bases). Germline-derived CDR1 and CDR2 are SNHLY and FYNNEI. The V and J ends lost 7 bases and 1 base respectively, with 13 bases between them. This CDR3 is built from 14 residues. The chain's CDR3 is CASTPGTDNYGYTF. DNA for the CDR3: TGTGCCAGCACCCCCGGGACGGATAACTATGGCTACACCTTC. The whole variable domain, filled in from reference TRBV2 and TRBJ1-2, reads EPEVTQTPSHQVTQMGQEVILRCVPISNHLYFYWYRQILGQKVEFLVSFYNNEISEKSEIFDDQFSVERPDGSNFTLKIRSTKLEDSAMYFCASTPGTDNYGYTFGSGTRLTVV.

This clone turned up a few times. The J gene is TRBJ1-5, the V gene TRBV7-3, with 8 bases aligning to TRBD1. With V trimmed by 5 bases and J by 0 bases, 9 bases remained unmatched. The CDR3 consists of 17 residues. Looked up from germline, CDR1 is SGHTA and CDR2 is FQGTGA. The CDR3 bases are TGTGCCAGCAGCCAACCGACAGGGGCCTATAGCAATCAGCCCCAGCATTTT. It specifies CASSQPTGAYSNQPQHF.

This clone was recorded once. The genes are TRBV7-2 and TRBJ2-2; D might be TRBD1 (6 bases). Trimming shortened V by 2 bases and J by 5 bases, and 12 bases separated the two germline ends. CDR3 length: 15 residues. Germline loops: CDR1 SGHTA, CDR2 FQGNSA. CDR3 protein: CASSLRDIRTGELFF. The CDR3, as DNA: TGTGCCAGCAGCTTACGGGACATAAGAACCGGGGAGCTGTTTTTT.

This chain joins TRBV7-9 and TRBJ2-1, with 10 bases fitting TRBD2. The germline V gene has CDR1 SEHNR and CDR2 FQNEAQ (reference sequence). Losses at the gene ends were 3 bases for V and 8 bases for J; bases not matched to a gene: 10. This CDR3 comprises 16 residues. In DNA, the CDR3 is TGTGCCAGCAGCTTTCCTAGCGGGAGCCTCCCCGATGAGCAGTTCTTC. It encodes CASSFPSGSLPDEQFF.

This clone has a single count. The chain joins TRBV27 to TRBJ2-4; 12 bases align to TRBD2. Germline CDR1 MNHEY, CDR2 SMNVEV (reference sequence). This CDR3 contains 15 residues. The J segment lost 4 bases and the V segment lost 5 bases, leaving 3 bases of the junction unmatched. The CDR3 DNA sequence: TGTGCCAGCAGTGGTACTAGCGGGGGGAAAAACATTCAGTACTTC. Translated, it gives CASSGTSGGKNIQYF.

The chain combines TRBV11-3 with TRBJ2-3; possibly TRBD1 for D (6 bases). The CDR3 is 18 residues long. Germline V gene lookup returns CDR1 SGHNT and CDR2 YENEEA. V lost 5 bases to trimming and J lost 1 base, with 22 bases between them. The CDR3 DNA reads TGTGCCAGCAGCCTCCCTGCTGACTGGACAGCCCGCACAGATACGCAGTATTTT. Translating gives CASSLPADWTARTDTQYF.

Only one count was recorded for this clone. The rearrangement uses TRBV30 and TRBJ1-3; D is unclear. The CDR3 length is 14 residues. The V and J ends lost 5 bases and 0 bases respectively, with 11 bases between them. Looked up from germline, CDR1 is GTSNPN and CDR2 is SVGIG (reference sequence). The CDR3 DNA sequence: TGTGCCTGGGGCCAATTGGGCTCTGGAAACACCATATATTTT. It translates to CAWGQLGSGNTIYF.

The V gene is TRBV27, the J gene TRBJ1-6, with 9 bases lining up with TRBD1. The CDR3 length is 16 residues. Germline V gene data show CDR1 as MNHEY and CDR2 as SMNVEV (reference sequence). The V segment lost 5 bases and the J segment 7 bases; nucleotides outside the gene matches: 9. The CDR3 region is CASSRTGGMGNSPLHF. The CDR3 coding sequence is TGTGCCAGCAGTAGAACAGGGGGCATGGGAAATTCACCCCTCCACTTT.

The chain uses TRBV4-3 and TRBJ2-5; D may be TRBD2 (5 bases). Germline V CDR1 and CDR2: LGHNA, YSLEER. V lost 2 bases and J 9 bases, leaving 16 bases between the germline ends. The CDR3 loop spans 14 amino acids. Written as DNA, the CDR3 is TGCGCCAGCAGCCAACTACTAGGTCTGGGGTCCCAGTACTTC. As protein: CASSQLLGLGSQYF.

This chain connects TRBV21-1 to TRBJ2-7. TRBV21-1 is termed a pseudogene. CDR3 length: 13 residues. Here the CDR3 DNA reads TGTGCCAGCACCACCCTCATAGGAAGCGAGCAGTACTTC. Translating gives CASTTLIGSEQYF.

The chain recombines TRBV5-6 with TRBJ1-2; D perhaps matches TRBD1 (5 bases). V lost 1 base and J 6 bases, leaving 16 bases between the germline ends. Per germline, CDR1 SGHDT and CDR2 YYEEEE. CDR3 length: 15 amino acids. The CDR3 region is CASSLMGGPVNGYTF. Written as DNA, the CDR3 is TGTGCCAGCAGCTTGATGGGGGGACCCGTGAATGGCTACACCTTC.

The count of this clone is one. The gene calls are TRBV6-1 and TRBJ1-2; maybe TRBD1 (5 bases). CDR1 is MNHNS and CDR2 is SASEGT in the germline V gene. With 5 bases removed from V and 4 bases from J, the gap between germline ends came to 11 bases. The CDR3 has 13 amino acids. For the CDR3, the DNA is TGTGCCAGCAGTAGGGATGGGGCCTATGGCTACACCTTC. It specifies CASSRDGAYGYTF.

V is TRBV5-1 and J is TRBJ1-2; 7 bases fit TRBD1. In germline, CDR1 is SGHRS, CDR2 YFSETQ. CDR3 length equals 13 residues. V lost 0 bases, J lost 4 bases, and 0 bases stayed unmatched. In DNA form, the CDR3 reads TGCGCCAGCAGCTTGGCAGGGGGCTATGGCTACACCTTC. Translation gives CASSLAGGYGYTF.

The V call is TRBV5-1, the J call TRBJ2-7; tentatively, D is TRBD1 (5 bases). The germline CDR1 and CDR2 sequences are SGHRS and YFSETQ. The germline V and J ends were trimmed by 6 bases and 3 bases, with 13 bases remaining between them. This CDR3 contains 13 residues. CDR3 region: CASKGVGYYEQYF. Here the CDR3 DNA reads TGCGCCAGCAAAGGGGTCGGGTACTACGAGCAGTACTTC. Filled out from reference TRBV5-1 and TRBJ2-7, the complete variable domain reads KAGVTQTPRYLIKTRGQQVTLSCSPISGHRSVSWYQQTPGQGLQFLFEYFSETQRNKGNFPGRFSGRQFSNSRSEMNVSTLELGDSALYLCASKGVGYYEQYFGPGTRLTVT.

DNA of the CDR3: TGTGCCAGCAGCGGACAGGGAAGGTGGACTGAAGCTTTCTTT. This translates into CASSGQGRWTEAFF. This chain joins TRBV2 and TRBJ1-1, with TRBD1 identical over 8 bases. The germline gives CDR1 SNHLY, CDR2 FYNNEI. There are 14 residues in the CDR3. V was clipped by 6 bases and J by 5 bases; unmatched bases: 8.